This record covers a single TCR beta chain. These data originate in a study of blood T cell repertoires in COVID-19. The overall study: Acute and convalescent COVID-19 samples came from the United States, Italy and Spain.

TCRdb's table, derived via immunoSEQ multiplex PCR, lists solely in-frame clones and lacks some. The sample consists of about 89,000 clones, more than 70% of them appearing once. The CDR3 is made up of 10 amino acids. Germline lookup yields CDR1 MRHNA and CDR2 SNTAGT. The V end was cut by 10 bases, the J end by 10 bases, with 11 bases between. The genes are TRBV6-4 and TRBJ1-5; no reliable D call. This sequence was found in a man aged 55 to 69 with acute or convalescent COVID-19. The sequenced material came from peripheral blood. This CDR3 is CATLNLPQHF. Here the CDR3 DNA reads TGTGCCACCCTTAATCTACCCCAGCATTTT.